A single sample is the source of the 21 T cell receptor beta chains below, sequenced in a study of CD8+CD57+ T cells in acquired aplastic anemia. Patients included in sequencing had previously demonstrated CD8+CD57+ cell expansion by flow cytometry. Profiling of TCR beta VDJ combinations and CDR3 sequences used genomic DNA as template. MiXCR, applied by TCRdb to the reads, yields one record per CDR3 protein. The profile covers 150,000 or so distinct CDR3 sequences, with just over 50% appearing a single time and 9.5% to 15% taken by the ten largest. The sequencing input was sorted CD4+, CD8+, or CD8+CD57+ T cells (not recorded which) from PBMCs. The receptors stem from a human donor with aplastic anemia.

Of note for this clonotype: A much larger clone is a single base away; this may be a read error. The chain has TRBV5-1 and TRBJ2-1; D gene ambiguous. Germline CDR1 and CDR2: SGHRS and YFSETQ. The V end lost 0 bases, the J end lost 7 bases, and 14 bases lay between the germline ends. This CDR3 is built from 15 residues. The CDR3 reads CASSLEGSPGNEQFF. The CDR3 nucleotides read TGCGCCAGCAGCTTGGAGGGCTCCCCTGGAAATGAGCAGTTCTTC.

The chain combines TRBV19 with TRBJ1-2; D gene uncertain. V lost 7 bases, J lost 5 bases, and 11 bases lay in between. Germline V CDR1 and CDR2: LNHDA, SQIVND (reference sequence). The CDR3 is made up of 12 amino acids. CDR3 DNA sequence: TGTGCCAGTACCTGTCGGGCATATGGCTACACCTTC. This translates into CASTCRAYGYTF.

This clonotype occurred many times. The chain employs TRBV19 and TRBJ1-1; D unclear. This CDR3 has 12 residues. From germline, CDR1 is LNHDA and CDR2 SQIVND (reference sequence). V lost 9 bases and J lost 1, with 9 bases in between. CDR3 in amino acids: CASQLGNTEAFF. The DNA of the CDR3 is TGTGCCAGCCAATTAGGGAACACTGAAGCTTTCTTT.

In DNA, the CDR3 is TGTGCCAGCAGCTCTAACAGGAACACTGAAGCTTTCTTT. Translating it yields CASSSNRNTEAFF. The chain carries TRBV7-2 and TRBJ1-1, with no clear D. The CDR3 loop spans 13 amino acids. CDR1 SGHTA and CDR2 FQGNSA come from the germline V gene. V dropped 4 bases and J dropped 1 base, with 7 bases sitting between them.

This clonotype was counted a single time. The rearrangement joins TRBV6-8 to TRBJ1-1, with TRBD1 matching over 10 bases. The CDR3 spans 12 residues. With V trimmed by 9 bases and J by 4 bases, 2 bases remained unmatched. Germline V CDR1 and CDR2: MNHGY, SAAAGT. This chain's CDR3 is CARTGGVTEAFF. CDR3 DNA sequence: TGTGCCAGGACAGGGGGCGTCACTGAAGCTTTCTTT.

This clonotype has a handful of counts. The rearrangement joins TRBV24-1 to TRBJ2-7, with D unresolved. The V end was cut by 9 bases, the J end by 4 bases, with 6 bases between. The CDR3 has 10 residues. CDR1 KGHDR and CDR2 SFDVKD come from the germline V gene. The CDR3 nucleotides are TGTGCCACCCGAACTTACGAGCAGTACTTC. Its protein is CATRTYEQYF.

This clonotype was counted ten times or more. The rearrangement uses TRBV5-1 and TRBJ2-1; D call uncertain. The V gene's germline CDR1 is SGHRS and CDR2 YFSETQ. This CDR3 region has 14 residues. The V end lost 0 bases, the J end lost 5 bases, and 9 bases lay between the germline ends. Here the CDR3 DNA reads TGCGCCAGCAGCTTGGGCCCTTATAACAATGAGCAGTTCTTC. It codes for CASSLGPYNNEQFF.

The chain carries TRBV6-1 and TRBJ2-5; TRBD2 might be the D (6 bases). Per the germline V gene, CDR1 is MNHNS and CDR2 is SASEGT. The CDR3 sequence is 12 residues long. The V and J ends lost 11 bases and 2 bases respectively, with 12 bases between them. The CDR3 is CAGAGPQETQYF. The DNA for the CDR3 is TGTGCCGGCGCGGGGCCGCAAGAGACCCAGTACTTC.

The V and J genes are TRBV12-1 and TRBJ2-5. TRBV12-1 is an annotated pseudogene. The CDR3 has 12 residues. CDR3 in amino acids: CASSFAGETQYF. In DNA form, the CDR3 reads TGTGCCAGCAGCTTTGCGGGAGAGACCCAGTACTTC.

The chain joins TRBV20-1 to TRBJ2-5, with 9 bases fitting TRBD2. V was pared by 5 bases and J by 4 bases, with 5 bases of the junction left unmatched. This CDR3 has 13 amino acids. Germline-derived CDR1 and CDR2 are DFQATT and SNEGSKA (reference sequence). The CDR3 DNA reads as TGCAGTGCTCCCGGGACTAGCTTAGAGACCCAGTACTTC. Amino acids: CSAPGTSLETQYF.

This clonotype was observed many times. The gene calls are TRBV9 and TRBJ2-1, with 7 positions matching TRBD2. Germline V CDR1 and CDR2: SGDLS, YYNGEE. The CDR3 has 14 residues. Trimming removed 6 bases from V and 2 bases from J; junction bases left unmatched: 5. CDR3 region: CASNRGEPYNEQFF. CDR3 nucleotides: TGTGCCAGCAACCGGGGGGAGCCCTACAATGAGCAGTTCTTC. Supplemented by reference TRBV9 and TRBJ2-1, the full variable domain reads DSGVTQTPKHLITATGQRVTLRCSPRSGDLSVYWYQQSLDQGLQFLIQYYNGEERAKGNILERFSAQQFPDLHSELNLSSLELGDSALYFCASNRGEPYNEQFFGPGTRLTVL.

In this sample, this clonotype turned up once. The DNA of the CDR3 is TGTGCCTCGAAGACGTCGGGGACAGCTAACTATGGCTACACCTTC. Translating it yields CASKTSGTANYGYTF. The chain recombines TRBV10-3 with TRBJ1-2; TRBD1 aligns across 7 bases. CDR1 is ENHRY and CDR2 is SYGVKD in the germline V gene. The V segment lost 11 bases and the J segment 0 bases; nucleotides outside the gene matches: 12. The CDR3 runs 15 residues.

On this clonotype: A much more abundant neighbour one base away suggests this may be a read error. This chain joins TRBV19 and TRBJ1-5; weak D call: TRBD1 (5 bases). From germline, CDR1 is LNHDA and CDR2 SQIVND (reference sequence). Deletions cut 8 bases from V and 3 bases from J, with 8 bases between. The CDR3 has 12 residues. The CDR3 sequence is CASQDNNQPQHF. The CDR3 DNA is TGTGCCAGTCAGGACAACAATCAGCCCCAGCATTTT. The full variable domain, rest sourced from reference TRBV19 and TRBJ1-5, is DGGITQSPKYLFRKEGQNVTLSCEQNLNHDAMYWYRQDPGQGLRLIYYSQIVNDFQKGDIAEGYSVSREKKESFPLTVTSAQKNPTAFYLCASQDNNQPQHFGDGTRLSIL.

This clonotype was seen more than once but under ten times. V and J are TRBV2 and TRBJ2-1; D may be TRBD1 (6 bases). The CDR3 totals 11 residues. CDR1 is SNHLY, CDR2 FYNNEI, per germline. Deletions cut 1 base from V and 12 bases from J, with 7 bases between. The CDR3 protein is CASSEGRGQFF. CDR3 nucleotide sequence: TGTGCCAGCAGTGAAGGCAGGGGGCAGTTCTTC.

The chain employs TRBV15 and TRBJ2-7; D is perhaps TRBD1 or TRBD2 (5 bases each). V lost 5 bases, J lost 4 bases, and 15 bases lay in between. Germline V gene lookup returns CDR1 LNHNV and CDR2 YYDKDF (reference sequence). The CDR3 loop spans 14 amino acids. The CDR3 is CATSLTGQVYEQYF. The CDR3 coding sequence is TGTGCCACCAGCCTTACGGGGCAGGTGTACGAGCAGTACTTC.

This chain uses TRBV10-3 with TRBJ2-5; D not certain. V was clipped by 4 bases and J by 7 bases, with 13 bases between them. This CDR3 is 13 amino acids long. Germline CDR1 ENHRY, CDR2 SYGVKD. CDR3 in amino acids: CAISGTAVGTQYF. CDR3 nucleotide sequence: TGTGCCATCAGTGGAACAGCCGTGGGGACCCAGTACTTC.

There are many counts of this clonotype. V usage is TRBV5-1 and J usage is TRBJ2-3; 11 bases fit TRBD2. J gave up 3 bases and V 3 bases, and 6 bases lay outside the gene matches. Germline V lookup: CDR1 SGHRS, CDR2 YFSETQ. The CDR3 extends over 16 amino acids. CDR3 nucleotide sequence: TGCGCCAGCAGCTATCGACTAGCGGGGAGTACAGATACGCAGTATTTT. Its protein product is CASSYRLAGSTDTQYF.

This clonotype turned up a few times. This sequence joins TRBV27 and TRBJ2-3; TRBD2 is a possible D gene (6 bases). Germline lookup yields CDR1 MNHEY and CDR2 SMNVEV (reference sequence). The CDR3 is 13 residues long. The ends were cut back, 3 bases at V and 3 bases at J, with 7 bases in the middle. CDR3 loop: CASSFRGTDTQYF. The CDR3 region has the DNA TGTGCCAGCAGTTTTCGGGGGACAGATACGCAGTATTTT.

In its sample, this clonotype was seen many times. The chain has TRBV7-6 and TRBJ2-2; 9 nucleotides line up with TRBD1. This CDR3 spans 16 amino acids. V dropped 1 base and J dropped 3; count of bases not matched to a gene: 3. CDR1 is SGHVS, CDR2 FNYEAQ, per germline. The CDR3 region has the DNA TGTGCCAGCAGCTTAGGGGGACAGGGCTACACCGGGGAGCTGTTTTTT. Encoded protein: CASSLGGQGYTGELFF.

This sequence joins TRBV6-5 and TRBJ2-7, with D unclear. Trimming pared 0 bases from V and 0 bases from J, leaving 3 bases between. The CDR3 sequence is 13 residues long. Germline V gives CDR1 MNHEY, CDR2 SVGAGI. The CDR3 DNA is TGTGCCAGCAGTTACTCGGTCTCCTACGAGCAGTACTTC. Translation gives CASSYSVSYEQYF.

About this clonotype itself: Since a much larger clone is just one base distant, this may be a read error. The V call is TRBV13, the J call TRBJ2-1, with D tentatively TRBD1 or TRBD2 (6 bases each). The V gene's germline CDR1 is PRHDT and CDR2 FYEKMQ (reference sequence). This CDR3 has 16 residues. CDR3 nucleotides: TGTGCCAGCAGCTCAATAACTAGCTTCAGGGACAATGAGCTGTTCTTC. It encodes CASSSITSFRDNELFF.